This entry lists 19 T cell receptor beta chains sequenced from one sample in a study of blood T cell repertoires in COVID-19. Libraries were prepared by immunoSEQ multiplex PCR; TCRdb keeps only in-frame clonotypes and omits some of them. The repertoire includes around 300,000 clones, about four fifths of them detected once, and almost 3% sits in the top ten. Sequencing input: peripheral blood. These receptors all stem from a man aged 30 to 45 with active or convalescent COVID-19.

The chain carries TRBV6-5 and TRBJ1-2; possible D gene TRBD1, 6 bases. The V end lost 4 bases, the J end lost 8 bases, and 14 bases lay between the germline ends. The CDR3 loop spans 13 amino acids. Germline-derived CDR1 and CDR2 are MNHEY and SVGAGI. For the CDR3, the DNA is TGTGCCAGCAGTTCCCAGGGGCGAGCGGGCTACACCTTC. This sequence encodes CASSSQGRAGYTF.

This clone was picked up one time. The rearrangement links TRBV9 to TRBJ2-7; TRBD2 matches 8 bases. Germline-derived CDR1 and CDR2 are SGDLS and YYNGEE. This CDR3 is built from 14 residues. V shed 3 bases, J shed 5 bases, and the junction held 7 bases outside the gene matches. This CDR3 reads CASSASGLVNEQYF. In nucleotides, the CDR3 is TGTGCCAGCAGCGCATCGGGACTAGTCAACGAGCAGTACTTC.

The chain uses TRBV7-3 and TRBJ2-3; D possibly corresponds to TRBD2 (6 bases). Germline assignment: CDR1 SGHTA and CDR2 FQGTGA. Trimming took 4 bases from V and 0 from J, leaving 8 bases between them. The CDR3 extends over 14 amino acids. The CDR3 DNA is TGTGCCAGCAGCTCCCGGGGGAGCACAGATACGCAGTATTTT. It codes for CASSSRGSTDTQYF.

The V call is TRBV4-3, the J call TRBJ1-4; D is perhaps TRBD1 (6 bases). The V gene lost 1 base and the J gene lost 8 bases, with 14 bases spanning the gap. Germline CDR1 and CDR2: LGHNA and YSLEER. This CDR3 spans 15 amino acids. The CDR3 sequence is CASSQVMGAQEKLFF. The CDR3 DNA reads TGCGCCAGCAGCCAAGTTATGGGGGCACAGGAAAAACTGTTTTTT.

This sequence joins TRBV5-1 and TRBJ2-2; 13 bases are shared with TRBD2. Losses at the gene ends were 4 bases for V and 4 bases for J; bases not matched to a gene: 7. CDR3 length: 17 amino acids. CDR1 SGHRS and CDR2 YFSETQ come from the germline V gene. CDR3 loop: CASSHTSGGARTGELFF. The CDR3 DNA follows: TGCGCCAGCAGCCACACTAGCGGGGGGGCTCGCACCGGGGAGCTGTTTTTT.

The rearrangement uses TRBV4-2 and TRBJ1-2; D not resolved. Trimming shortened V by 2 bases and J by 0 bases, and 13 bases separated the two germline ends. CDR1 LGHNA and CDR2 YNFKEQ come from the germline V gene. The CDR3 loop spans 16 amino acids. CDR3 amino acids: CASSQKPGASNYGYTF. CDR3 nucleotide sequence: TGTGCCAGCAGCCAAAAACCTGGAGCATCTAACTATGGCTACACCTTC.

This clone has a handful of counts. V usage is TRBV27 and J usage is TRBJ1-6, with TRBD1 matching 8 bases. The CDR3 totals 18 residues. CDR1 MNHEY and CDR2 SMNVEV come from the germline V gene (reference sequence). Trimming took 5 bases from V and 4 from J; bases not matched to a gene: 13. CDR3 DNA: TGTGCCAGCAGTCCCCTCCGGACAGGGTACGAATATAATTCACCCCTCCACTTT. As protein: CASSPLRTGYEYNSPLHF.

The V call is TRBV6-1, the J call TRBJ2-7; TRBD2 is a possible D gene (5 bases). V lost 1 base and J 5 bases, leaving 15 bases between the germline ends. Per the germline V gene, CDR1 is MNHNS and CDR2 is SASEGT. There are 15 residues in the CDR3. CDR3 nucleotides: TGTGCCAGCAGTGAAGTAGGGCTAGCTGACGACGAGCAGTACTTC. It translates to CASSEVGLADDEQYF.

This chain uses TRBV12-5 with TRBJ2-5, with 8 bases matching TRBD1. CDR1 LGHNT and CDR2 FRNRAP come from the germline V gene. This CDR3 contains 16 residues. V lost 6 bases, J lost 1 base, and 10 bases stayed unmatched. The CDR3 DNA reads as TGTGCTAGTGGCCTTTCCCACACAGGGGGCCAAGAGACCCAGTACTTC. It encodes CASGLSHTGGQETQYF.

This clone was counted a few times. The chain couples TRBV19 to TRBJ1-5, with 7 bases identical to TRBD1. CDR1 LNHDA and CDR2 SQIVND come from the germline V gene (reference sequence). J was trimmed by 11 bases and V by 9 bases; bases with no gene match: 10. The CDR3 is 12 residues long. The CDR3 nucleotides read TGTGCCAGCAACAGGGGTGGGACGGCCCAGCATTTT. Protein sequence: CASNRGGTAQHF. The whole variable domain, remainder taken from reference TRBV19 and TRBJ1-5, is DGGITQSPKYLFRKEGQNVTLSCEQNLNHDAMYWYRQDPGQGLRLIYYSQIVNDFQKGDIAEGYSVSREKKESFPLTVTSAQKNPTAFYLCASNRGGTAQHFGDGTRLSIL.

V gene TRBV7-2 combines with J gene TRBJ2-1; possible D gene TRBD2, 7 bases. CDR3 size: 16 residues. V was trimmed by 5 bases and J by 2 bases, leaving 16 bases between them. Per germline, CDR1 SGHTA and CDR2 FQGNSA. CDR3 amino acids: CASSPWGGITYNEQFF. Written as DNA, the CDR3 is TGTGCCAGCAGCCCGTGGGGGGGCATTACCTACAATGAGCAGTTCTTC.

The rearrangement joins TRBV6-6 to TRBJ2-5, with D hard to call. The germline CDR1 and CDR2 sequences are MNHNY and SVGAGI (reference sequence). This CDR3 contains 13 residues. Trimming shortened V by 5 bases and J by 2 bases, and 9 bases separated the two germline ends. The CDR3 is CASSIQAQETQYF. The CDR3 DNA is TGTGCCAGCAGTATCCAGGCGCAAGAGACCCAGTACTTC.

The gene calls are TRBV6-1 and TRBJ1-5, with 7 nucleotides matching TRBD1. The CDR3 is made up of 16 amino acids. Germline-derived CDR1 and CDR2 are MNHNS and SASEGT. The ends lost 3 bases at V and 6 bases at J; junction bases unmatched: 11. In nucleotides, the CDR3 is TGTGCCAGCAGTGAGATAGAGGGGGCGAGGGGTCAGCCCCAGCATTTT. Protein sequence: CASSEIEGARGQPQHF.

This chain connects TRBV6-5 to TRBJ1-5; D is possibly TRBD1 (5 bases). The CDR3 is 15 amino acids. CDR1 and CDR2 from the germline V gene are MNHEY and SVGAGI. Trimming removed 8 bases from V and 2 bases from J, with 16 bases in between. In DNA form, the CDR3 reads TGTGCCAGCCTCCCCGGAGGGGTTGGCAATCAGCCCCAGCATTTT. Translated, it gives CASLPGGVGNQPQHF.

The V and J genes are TRBV24-1 and TRBJ1-1; TRBD1 agrees at 8 bases. Germline loops: CDR1 KGHDR, CDR2 SFDVKD. With 4 bases clipped from V and 4 bases from J, the junction kept 4 bases outside the gene matches. There are 14 residues in the CDR3. CDR3 nucleotides: TGTGCCACCAGTGAAGGACAGGGTGTCACTGAAGCTTTCTTT. Protein product: CATSEGQGVTEAFF.

The V and J genes are TRBV5-4 and TRBJ2-1; D unresolved. The V and J ends lost 0 bases and 6 bases respectively, with 7 bases between them. Germline V lookup: CDR1 SGHNT, CDR2 YYREEE (reference sequence). The CDR3 loop spans 13 amino acids. In DNA form, the CDR3 reads TGTGCCAGCAGCTTGGTAGATACCAATGAGCAGTTCTTC. Protein sequence: CASSLVDTNEQFF.

The genes are TRBV11-1 and TRBJ2-7, with 12 bases that match TRBD2. The V gene end was trimmed by 5 bases and the J gene end by 5 bases; junction bases not matched to a gene: 4. The CDR3 has 14 residues. Germline-derived CDR1 and CDR2 are SGHAT and FQDESV (reference sequence). CDR3 in DNA: TGTGCCAGCAGCACACTAGCGGGAGGAGACGAGCAGTACTTC. Its protein product is CASSTLAGGDEQYF.

V gene TRBV6-8 combines with J gene TRBJ2-7; maybe TRBD2 (6 bases). The germline CDR1 and CDR2 sequences are MNHGY and SAAAGT. This CDR3 has 16 residues. V was trimmed by 0 bases and J by 3 bases, leaving 15 bases between them. CDR3 sequence (DNA): TGTGCCAGCAGTTACTCGAAGGCGGGGCCCATCTACGAGCAGTACTTC. It translates to CASSYSKAGPIYEQYF.

The chain recombines TRBV6-2 or TRBV6-3 with TRBJ1-5, with a possible D match to TRBD1 (6 bases). CDR3 size: 16 residues. Germline V lookup: CDR1 MNHEY, CDR2 SVGEGT. V shed 6 bases and J shed 2 bases, with 17 bases lying between them. CDR3 sequence: CASSPRGAEGNQPQHF. In DNA form, the CDR3 reads TGTGCCAGCAGCCCCCGGGGGGCTGAAGGCAATCAGCCCCAGCATTTT.